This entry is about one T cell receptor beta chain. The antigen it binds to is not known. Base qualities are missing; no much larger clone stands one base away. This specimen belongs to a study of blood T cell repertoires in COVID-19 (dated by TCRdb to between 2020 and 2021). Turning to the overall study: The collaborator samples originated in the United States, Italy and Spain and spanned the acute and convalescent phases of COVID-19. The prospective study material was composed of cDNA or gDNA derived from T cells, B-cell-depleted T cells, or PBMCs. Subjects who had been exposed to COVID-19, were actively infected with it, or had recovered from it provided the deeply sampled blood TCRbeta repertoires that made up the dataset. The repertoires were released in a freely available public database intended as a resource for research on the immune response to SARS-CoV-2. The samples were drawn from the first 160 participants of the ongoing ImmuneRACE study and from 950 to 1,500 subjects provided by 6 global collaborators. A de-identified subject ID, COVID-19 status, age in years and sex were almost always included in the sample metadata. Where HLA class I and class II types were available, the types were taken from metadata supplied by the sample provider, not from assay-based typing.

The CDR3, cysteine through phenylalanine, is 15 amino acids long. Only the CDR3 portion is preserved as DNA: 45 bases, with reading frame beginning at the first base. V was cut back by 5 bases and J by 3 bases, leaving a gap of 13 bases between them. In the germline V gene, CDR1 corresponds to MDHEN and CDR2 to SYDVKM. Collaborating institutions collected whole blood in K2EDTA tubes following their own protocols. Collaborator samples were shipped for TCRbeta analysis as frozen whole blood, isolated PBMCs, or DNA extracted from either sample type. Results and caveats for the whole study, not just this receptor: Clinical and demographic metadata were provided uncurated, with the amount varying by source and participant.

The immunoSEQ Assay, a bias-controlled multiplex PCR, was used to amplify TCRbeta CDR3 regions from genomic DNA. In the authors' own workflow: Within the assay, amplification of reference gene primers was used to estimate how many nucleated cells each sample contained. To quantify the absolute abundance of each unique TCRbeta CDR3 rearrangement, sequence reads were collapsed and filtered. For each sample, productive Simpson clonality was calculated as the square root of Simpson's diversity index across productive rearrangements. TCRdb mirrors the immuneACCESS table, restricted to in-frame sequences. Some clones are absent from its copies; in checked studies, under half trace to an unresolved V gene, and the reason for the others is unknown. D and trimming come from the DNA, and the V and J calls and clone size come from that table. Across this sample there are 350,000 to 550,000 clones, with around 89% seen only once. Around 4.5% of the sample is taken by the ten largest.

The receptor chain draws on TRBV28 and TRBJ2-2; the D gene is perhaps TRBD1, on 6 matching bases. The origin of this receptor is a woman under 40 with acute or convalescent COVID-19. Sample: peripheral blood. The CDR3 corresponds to CASSTYREDTGELFF. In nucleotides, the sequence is TGTGCCAGCAGTACGTACAGGGAAGACACCGGGGAGCTGTTTTTT.